These 22 T cell receptor beta chains came from one sample sequenced in a study of radiotherapy plus CTLA-4 blockade in lung cancer. Clones were read by immunoSEQ multiplex PCR, and TCRdb kept only the in-frame ones, dropping some. The sample includes about 33,000 clones, approximately 75% of them seen just once. Sequences were derived from peripheral blood, sampled from a patient treated with radiotherapy plus ipilimumab. The receptors shown here come from a human donor with non-small cell lung cancer that progressed on radiotherapy plus ipilimumab.

V usage is TRBV12-5 and J usage is TRBJ2-7, with 7 bases lining up with TRBD1. Germline-derived CDR1 and CDR2 are LGHNT and FRNRAP. The trim removed 1 base at V and 6 bases at J, leaving 3 bases unmatched. CDR3 length equals 13 residues. The CDR3 region has the DNA TGTGCTAGTGGTTTGGACGACAGGGCCGAGCAGTACTTC. Translated, it gives CASGLDDRAEQYF.

The chain has TRBV21-1 and TRBJ2-7; TRBD1 reflects the table's D call only, with no check against the DNA. TRBV21-1 is marked as a pseudogene. CDR3 length: 14 residues. The CDR3 protein is CASSTGQGKYEQYF. In nucleotides, the CDR3 is TGTGCCAGCAGCACCGGACAGGGAAAGTACGAGCAGTACTTC.

The gene calls are TRBV28 and TRBJ1-2, with D perhaps matching TRBD1 (5 bases). Looked up from germline, CDR1 is MDHEN and CDR2 is SYDVKM. The V end was cut by 2 bases, the J end by 8 bases, with 9 bases between. The CDR3 contains 12 residues. The CDR3 region is CASSLQGGGYTF. CDR3 in DNA: TGTGCCAGCAGTTTACAGGGTGGAGGCTACACCTTC.

This clone was counted between two and nine times. The chain carries TRBV6-6 and TRBJ1-2, with no clear D. The germline V and J ends were trimmed by 6 bases and 8 bases, with 16 bases remaining between them. Looked up from germline, CDR1 is MNHNY and CDR2 is SVGAGI (reference sequence). This CDR3 has 13 residues. The CDR3 reads CASRTVGGGGYTF. As DNA, the CDR3 is TGTGCCAGCAGGACTGTGGGCGGCGGGGGCTACACCTTC.

V and J are TRBV28 and TRBJ2-1, with a tentative D call TRBD2 (5 bases). Looked up from germline, CDR1 is MDHEN and CDR2 is SYDVKM. The ends were cut back, 5 bases at V and 4 bases at J, with 18 bases in the middle. The CDR3 covers 16 residues. CDR3 region: CASSTLAQRGYNEQFF. The CDR3 DNA follows: TGTGCCAGCAGTACCTTGGCTCAACGGGGATACAATGAGCAGTTCTTC.

J is TRBJ2-1 and V is TRBV19; 10 bases map to TRBD2. This CDR3 spans 15 amino acids. The germline CDR1 and CDR2 sequences are LNHDA and SQIVND (reference sequence). Trimming removed 5 bases from V and 9 bases from J; junction bases left unmatched: 10. CDR3 amino acids: CASSLAGTSAGEQFF. DNA of the CDR3: TGTGCCAGTAGTCTAGCCGGGACTAGCGCAGGTGAGCAGTTCTTC.

The V gene is TRBV25-1, the J gene TRBJ2-2, with 8 bases identical to TRBD1. Looked up from germline, CDR1 is MGHDK and CDR2 is SYGVNS. Trimming cost V 6 bases and J 6 bases; bases outside gene matches: 6. CDR3 length: 14 amino acids. CDR3 region: CASRADRAAGELFF. The CDR3 DNA follows: TGTGCCAGCAGGGCGGACAGGGCTGCCGGGGAGCTGTTTTTT.

J is TRBJ2-6 and V is TRBV19; D unresolved. This CDR3 has 15 amino acids. CDR1 is LNHDA, CDR2 SQIVND, per germline (reference sequence). With 4 bases removed from V and 0 bases from J, the gap between germline ends came to 7 bases. In DNA form, the CDR3 reads TGTGCCAGTAGTAACACAGACTCTGGGGCCAACGTCCTGACTTTC. Translation gives CASSNTDSGANVLTF.

The J gene is TRBJ2-1, the V gene TRBV6-6; D possibly corresponds to TRBD2 (5 bases). Germline V gives CDR1 MNHNY, CDR2 SVGAGI (reference sequence). V was shortened by 10 bases and J by 9 bases, with 13 bases between the two germline ends. This CDR3 has 11 residues. The CDR3, as DNA: TGTGCCACCTCGGACTTCCCTGAGCAGTTCTTC. Encoded protein: CATSDFPEQFF.

V and J are TRBV27 and TRBJ2-2; no clear D. Germline V gene data show CDR1 as MNHEY and CDR2 as SMNVEV (reference sequence). Deletions cut 6 bases from V and 8 bases from J, with 16 bases between. This CDR3 is built from 14 residues. The CDR3 is CASRRLSMVGELFF. DNA for the CDR3: TGTGCCAGCAGGAGACTGTCGATGGTAGGGGAGCTGTTTTTT.

The chain carries TRBV19 and TRBJ1-5; TRBD1 aligns across 9 bases. CDR3 length: 14 residues. Per germline, CDR1 LNHDA and CDR2 SQIVND (reference sequence). Trimming took 5 bases from V and 4 from J; bases not matched to a gene: 3. The CDR3: CASSVTGGNQPQHF. The CDR3 DNA follows: TGTGCCAGTAGTGTGACAGGGGGGAATCAGCCCCAGCATTTT.

This clone appeared a few times. The chain couples TRBV9 to TRBJ1-2; a possible D gene is TRBD1 (6 bases). CDR1 SGDLS and CDR2 YYNGEE come from the germline V gene. The CDR3 has 15 residues. Deletions cut 4 bases from V and 4 bases from J, with 17 bases between. CDR3 loop: CASSPVTGWSYGYTF. CDR3 coding DNA: TGTGCCAGCAGCCCAGTCACAGGGTGGTCCTATGGCTACACCTTC.

The chain couples TRBV9 to TRBJ2-1, with 8 nucleotides matching TRBD2. The CDR3 is 15 amino acids. The V gene's germline CDR1 is SGDLS and CDR2 YYNGEE. V lost 4 bases and J lost 2; bases outside the gene matches: 5. CDR3 residues: CASSTIGGAYNEQFF. In nucleotides, the CDR3 is TGTGCCAGCAGCACCATCGGGGGGGCCTACAATGAGCAGTTCTTC.

CDR3 in amino acids: CASSPSAQNTGELFF. CDR3 nucleotides: TGTGCCAGCAGCCCGAGTGCCCAGAACACCGGGGAGCTGTTTTTT. This rearrangement joins TRBV7-3 to TRBJ2-2; D uncertain. V dropped 5 bases and J dropped 1 base, with 11 bases sitting between them. This CDR3 spans 15 amino acids. Germline V CDR1 and CDR2: SGHTA, FQGTGA. Complete variable domain (other parts from reference TRBV7-3 and TRBJ2-2): GAGVSQTPSNKVTEKGKYVELRCDPISGHTALYWYRQSLGQGPEFLIYFQGTGAADDSGLPNDRFFAVRPEGSVSTLKIQRTERGDSAVYLCASSPSAQNTGELFFGEGSRLTVL.

The chain joins TRBV1 to TRBJ2-7; the D call TRBD2 from the table was never checked on the DNA. TRBV1 is a recognized pseudogene. The CDR3 has 16 residues. The DNA for the CDR3 is TGCACCAGCAGCCTCCTTGAAGGCGGGGGACTTTACGAGCAGTACTTC. This codes for CTSSLLEGGGLYEQYF.

Note on this clone: The junction and the germline gene differ at one end; a read error may be behind it. This chain connects TRBV7-7 to TRBJ2-5; 9 bases match TRBD2. CDR3 size: 15 residues. CDR1 is SSHAT and CDR2 is FNYEAQ in the germline V gene (reference sequence). This chain's CDR3 is CASSLSGGQGETQYF. The CDR3 DNA reads TGTGCTAGCAGCTTAAGCGGGGGGCAGGGAGAGACCCAGTACTTC.

CDR3 loop: CASTLGEGQPQHF. CDR3 in DNA: TGTGCCAGCACCCTAGGGGAGGGCCAGCCCCAGCATTTT. This chain uses TRBV2 with TRBJ1-5; possibly TRBD1 for D (5 bases). The CDR3 loop spans 13 amino acids. From germline, CDR1 is SNHLY and CDR2 FYNNEI. V was shortened by 7 bases and J by 7 bases, with 14 bases between the two germline ends.

This clone was seen once. The genes are TRBV5-1 and TRBJ2-5; the D gene is possibly TRBD2 (5 bases). The CDR3 loop spans 13 amino acids. CDR1 and CDR2 (germline): SGHRS, YFSETQ. The V and J ends lost 0 bases and 5 bases respectively, with 8 bases between them. The CDR3 spells CASSLEGEETQYF. The CDR3 DNA is TGCGCCAGCAGCTTGGAGGGAGAGGAGACCCAGTACTTC.

The genes are TRBV7-2 and TRBJ1-5; 7 nucleotides match TRBD1. Germline V gene sequence: CDR1 SGHTA, CDR2 FQGNSA. CDR3 size: 13 residues. The junction had 4 bases not matched to a gene; V was cut back by 5 bases and J by 6 bases. The CDR3 DNA sequence: TGTGCCAGCAGCCCGACAGGGACTCAGCCCCAGCATTTT. Protein: CASSPTGTQPQHF.

The CDR3 is CASRAGGGNSPLHF. As DNA, the CDR3 is TGTGCCAGCAGGGCCGGGGGGGGAAATTCACCCCTCCACTTT. This chain links TRBV2 with TRBJ1-6, with D possibly being TRBD1 (5 bases). This CDR3 is 14 amino acids long. The V end lost 6 bases, the J end lost 7 bases, and 13 bases lay between the germline ends. Germline assignment: CDR1 SNHLY and CDR2 FYNNEI.

V and J are TRBV5-1 and TRBJ2-1, with D perhaps matching TRBD1 (5 bases). V lost 0 bases, J lost 5 bases, and 9 bases lay in between. CDR1 SGHRS and CDR2 YFSETQ come from the germline V gene. The CDR3 is 14 residues long. This CDR3 is CASSLGDRNNEQFF. The CDR3 DNA is TGCGCCAGCAGCTTGGGCGACAGAAACAATGAGCAGTTCTTC.

The chain recombines TRBV15 with TRBJ1-5; tentatively, D is TRBD1 (5 bases). Germline V gives CDR1 LNHNV, CDR2 YYDKDF (reference sequence). V lost 6 bases and J lost 1, with 7 bases in between. The CDR3 has 13 residues. CDR3 in amino acids: CATSSGSNQPQHF. CDR3 coding DNA: TGTGCCACCAGTTCAGGGAGCAATCAGCCCCAGCATTTT.